Following are 16 T cell receptor beta chains from one sample sequenced in a study of T-cell reconstitution after alpha-beta-depleted transplantation in children. Preparation of the TCRbeta library was carried out with unique molecular identifiers. From the PCR reads, TCRdb called clonotypes with MiXCR, one entry per CDR3 protein. The sample shows 420,000 or so distinct CDR3 sequences, approximately 11% of them seen only once. The material was PBMCs from the stem cell graft donor, obtained from the stem cell graft. Every receptor here comes from a human donor who donated a stem cell graft to a child with acute myeloid leukemia.

This clonotype was detected a few times. This chain joins TRBV30 and TRBJ1-1; D call uncertain. The CDR3 consists of 12 residues. The germline V and J ends were trimmed by 2 bases and 2 bases, with 6 bases remaining between them. The germline CDR1 and CDR2 sequences are GTSNPN and SVGIG (reference sequence). The CDR3 loop is CAWSIHNTEAFF. As DNA, the CDR3 is TGTGCCTGGAGTATACACAACACTGAAGCTTTCTTT. Based on the CDR3 plus reference TRBV30 and TRBJ1-1, the full variable domain is SQTIHQWPATLVQPVGSPLSLECTVEGTSNPNLYWYRQAAGRGLQLLFYSVGIGQISSEVPQNLSASRPQDRQFILSSKKLLLSDSGFYLCAWSIHNTEAFFGQGTRLTVV.

The chain couples TRBV7-2 to TRBJ2-1; D not certain. The germline V gene encodes CDR1 SGHTA and CDR2 FQGNSA. This CDR3 has 12 amino acids. Trimming stripped 1 base from V and 12 bases from J, with 10 bases between. The CDR3 DNA reads TGTGCCAGCAGCTTAGAGGGATTGGGGCAGTTCTTC. Protein product: CASSLEGLGQFF.

The chain couples TRBV5-5 to TRBJ1-5, with 8 bases matching TRBD1. This CDR3 is 17 amino acids long. Germline CDR1 is SGHKS and CDR2 is YYEKEE (reference sequence). V was pared by 0 bases and J by 2 bases, with 7 bases of the junction left unmatched. The DNA of the CDR3 is TGTGCCAGCAGCTTGGCCTTGGACAGGGTAGGCAATCAGCCCCAGCATTTT. Translation: CASSLALDRVGNQPQHF.

The chain uses TRBV4-3 and TRBJ1-2; 7 bases are a match to TRBD1. The CDR3 length is 14 residues. Germline assignment: CDR1 LGHNA and CDR2 YSLEER. J gave up 2 bases and V 3 bases, and 3 bases lay outside the gene matches. CDR3 protein: CASSQAGGNYGYTF. CDR3 nucleotides: TGCGCCAGCAGCCAGGCAGGGGGGAACTATGGCTACACCTTC.

This clonotype was counted between two and nine times. J is TRBJ2-7 and V is TRBV5-1, with D hard to call. V was clipped by 0 bases and J by 2 bases, with 9 bases between them. The germline V gene encodes CDR1 SGHRS and CDR2 YFSETQ. CDR3 length equals 14 residues. CDR3 sequence: CASSLVGQAYEQYF. CDR3 DNA sequence: TGCGCCAGCAGCTTGGTTGGTCAGGCCTACGAGCAGTACTTC.

This chain links TRBV19 with TRBJ2-1, with no clear D. CDR3 length equals 13 residues. V dropped 5 bases and J dropped 7 bases, with 12 bases sitting between them. Germline loops: CDR1 LNHDA, CDR2 SQIVND (reference sequence). In DNA form, the CDR3 reads TGTGCCAGTAGTGCGATCGTGTTGAATGAGCAGTTCTTC. As protein: CASSAIVLNEQFF.

This clonotype was observed a few times. The chain is built from TRBV10-3 and TRBJ2-7; D possibly corresponds to TRBD2 (5 bases). CDR1 is ENHRY, CDR2 SYGVKD, per germline. CDR3 length: 15 residues. Trimming removed 6 bases from V and 0 bases from J, with 15 bases in between. CDR3 residues: CAISPGEGSSYEQYF. The CDR3 DNA is TGTGCCATCAGCCCTGGAGAGGGCAGCTCCTACGAGCAGTACTTC.

This clonotype was detected only a few times. J is TRBJ1-2 and V is TRBV10-3, with a tentative D call TRBD1 (6 bases). The CDR3 spans 11 residues. V lost 8 bases to trimming and J lost 6 bases, with 10 bases between them. Germline V gene data show CDR1 as ENHRY and CDR2 as SYGVKD. CDR3 in DNA: TGTGCCATCGAGGGGGAGGATGGCTACACCTTC. This codes for CAIEGEDGYTF.

This chain uses TRBV6-2 or TRBV6-3 with TRBJ2-5; TRBD2 is a possible D gene (6 bases). This CDR3 contains 17 residues. V gave up 6 bases and J gave up 2 bases, with 22 bases separating them. Germline assignment: CDR1 MNHEY and CDR2 SVGEGT. DNA for the CDR3: TGTGCCAGCAGCCCCGAGGAGCCGGGAGTAGGACAAGAGACCCAGTACTTC. Protein sequence: CASSPEEPGVGQETQYF.

V gene TRBV20-1 combines with J gene TRBJ2-5; TRBD2 aligns across 7 bases. The CDR3 length is 15 residues. Trimming took 4 bases from V and 4 from J; bases not matched to a gene: 12. Germline V gives CDR1 DFQATT, CDR2 SNEGSKA (reference sequence). In DNA form, the CDR3 reads TGCAGTGCTACTAGCGCGGCGGGAGTTACAGAGACCCAGTACTTC. It translates to CSATSAAGVTETQYF.

The rearrangement joins TRBV20-1 to TRBJ1-6; TRBD1 might be the D (5 bases). CDR3 length equals 12 residues. Trimming stripped 7 bases from V and 13 bases from J, with 17 bases between. CDR1 and CDR2 from the germline V gene are DFQATT and SNEGSKA (reference sequence). In nucleotides, the CDR3 is TGCAGTGTACCAACAGGTCCAGGGCCCCTCCACTTT. Its protein is CSVPTGPGPLHF.

The sample holds a few counts of this clonotype. The rearrangement joins TRBV21-1 to TRBJ2-7; no DNA check was done on the table's D call, TRBD2. TRBV21-1 is tagged as a pseudogene. The CDR3 length is 14 residues. The CDR3 sequence is CASIVRDYHYEQYF. CDR3 coding DNA: TGTGCCAGCATCGTACGGGACTACCACTACGAGCAGTACTTC.

This clonotype came up many times. The CDR3 sequence is CASSFGPAFNEQFF. In nucleotides, the CDR3 is TGTGCCAGCAGCTTCGGACCCGCGTTCAATGAGCAGTTCTTC. V is TRBV7-2 and J is TRBJ2-1; no clear D gene. CDR3 length: 14 residues. Per germline, CDR1 SGHTA and CDR2 FQGNSA. V was shortened by 3 bases and J by 6 bases, with 12 bases between the two germline ends.

This clonotype was detected only a few times. The chain couples TRBV10-3 to TRBJ2-1; 12 nucleotides match TRBD1. With V trimmed by 10 bases and J by 9 bases, 10 bases remained unmatched. Germline V gene sequence: CDR1 ENHRY, CDR2 SYGVKD. The CDR3 contains 14 residues. The CDR3 nucleotides are TGTGCCAGCATGGGACAGGGGGCGCGGGCTGAGCAGTTCTTC. Its protein is CASMGQGARAEQFF.

Note on this clonotype: The CDR3 carries no conserved terminal phenylalanine or tryptophan, so it likely arises from a read error. The J gene is TRBJ2-7, the V gene TRBV4-1; perhaps TRBD1 as D (6 bases). The CDR3 has 14 residues. V lost 1 base and J 2 bases, leaving 9 bases between the germline ends. Germline V CDR1 and CDR2: MGHRA, YSYEKL. CDR3 sequence (DNA): TGCGCCAGCAGCCAAGGGGGGCAGACCTACGAGCAGTACCTC. Protein sequence: CASSQGGQTYEQYL.

The rearrangement uses TRBV15 and TRBJ2-1, with D perhaps matching TRBD1 (5 bases). The CDR3 length is 15 residues. The germline V gene has CDR1 LNHNV and CDR2 YYDKDF (reference sequence). With 0 bases removed from V and 7 bases from J, the gap between germline ends came to 13 bases. The CDR3 here is CATSRDQGPSNEQFF. CDR3 sequence (DNA): TGTGCCACCAGCAGAGATCAGGGTCCTTCAAATGAGCAGTTCTTC.